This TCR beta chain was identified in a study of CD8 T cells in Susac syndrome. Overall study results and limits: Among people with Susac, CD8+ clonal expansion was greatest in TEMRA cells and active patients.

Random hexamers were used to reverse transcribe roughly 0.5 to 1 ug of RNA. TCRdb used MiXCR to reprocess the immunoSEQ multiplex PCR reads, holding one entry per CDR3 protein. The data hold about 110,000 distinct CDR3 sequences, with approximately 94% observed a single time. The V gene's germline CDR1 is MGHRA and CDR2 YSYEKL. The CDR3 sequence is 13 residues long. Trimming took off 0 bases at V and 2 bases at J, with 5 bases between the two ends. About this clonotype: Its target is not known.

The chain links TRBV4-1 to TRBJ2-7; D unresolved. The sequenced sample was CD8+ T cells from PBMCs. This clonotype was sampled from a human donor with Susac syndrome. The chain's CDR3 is CASSQDGPYEQYF. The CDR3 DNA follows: TGCGCCAGCAGCCAAGACGGGCCCTACGAGCAGTACTTC.